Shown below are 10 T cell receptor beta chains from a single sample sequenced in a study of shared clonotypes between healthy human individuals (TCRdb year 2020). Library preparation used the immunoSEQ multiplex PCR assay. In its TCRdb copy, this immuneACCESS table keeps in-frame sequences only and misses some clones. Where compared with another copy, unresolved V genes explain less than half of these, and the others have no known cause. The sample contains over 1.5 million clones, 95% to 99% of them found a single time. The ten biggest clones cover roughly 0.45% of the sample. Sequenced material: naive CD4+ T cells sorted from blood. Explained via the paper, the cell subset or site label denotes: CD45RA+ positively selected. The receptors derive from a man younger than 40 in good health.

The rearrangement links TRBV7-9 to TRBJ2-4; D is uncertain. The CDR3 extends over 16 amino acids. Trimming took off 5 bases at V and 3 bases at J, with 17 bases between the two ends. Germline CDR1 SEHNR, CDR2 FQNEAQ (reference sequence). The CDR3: CASSPYPGFGKNIQYF. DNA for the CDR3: TGTGCCAGCAGCCCCTATCCGGGTTTCGGCAAAAACATTCAGTACTTC.

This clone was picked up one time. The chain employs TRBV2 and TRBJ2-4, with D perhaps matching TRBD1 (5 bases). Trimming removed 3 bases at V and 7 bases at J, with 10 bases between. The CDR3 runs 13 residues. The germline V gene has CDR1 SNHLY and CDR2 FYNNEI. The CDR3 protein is CASSDRQPNIQYF. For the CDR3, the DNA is TGTGCCAGCAGTGACAGACAGCCGAACATTCAGTACTTC.

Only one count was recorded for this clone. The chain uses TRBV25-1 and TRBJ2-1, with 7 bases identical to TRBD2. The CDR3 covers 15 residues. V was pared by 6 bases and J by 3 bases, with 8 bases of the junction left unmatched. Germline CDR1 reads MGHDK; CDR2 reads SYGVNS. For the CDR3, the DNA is TGTGCCAGCAGGGCCCCGGGCGGGGGCTACAATGAGCAGTTCTTC. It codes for CASRAPGGGYNEQFF.

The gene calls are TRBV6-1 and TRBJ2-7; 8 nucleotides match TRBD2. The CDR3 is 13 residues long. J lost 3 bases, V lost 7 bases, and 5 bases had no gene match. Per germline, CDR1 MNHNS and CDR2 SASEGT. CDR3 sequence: CASNLAGSYEQYF. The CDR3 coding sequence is TGTGCCAGCAACCTAGCGGGCAGCTACGAGCAGTACTTC.

The chain's CDR3 is CASSEGTTGAAEQYF. CDR3 bases: TGTGCCAGCAGCGAAGGGACGACAGGGGCGGCCGAGCAGTACTTC. The rearrangement links TRBV9 to TRBJ2-7, with 8 bases aligning to TRBD1. In germline, CDR1 is SGDLS, CDR2 YYNGEE. The CDR3 spans 15 residues. J lost 6 bases, V lost 3 bases, and 11 bases had no gene match.

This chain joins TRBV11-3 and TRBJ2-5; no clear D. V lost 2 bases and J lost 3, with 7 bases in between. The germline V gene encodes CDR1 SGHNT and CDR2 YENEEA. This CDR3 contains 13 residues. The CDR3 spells CASSLKIEETQYF. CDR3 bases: TGTGCCAGCAGCTTAAAAATCGAAGAGACCCAGTACTTC.

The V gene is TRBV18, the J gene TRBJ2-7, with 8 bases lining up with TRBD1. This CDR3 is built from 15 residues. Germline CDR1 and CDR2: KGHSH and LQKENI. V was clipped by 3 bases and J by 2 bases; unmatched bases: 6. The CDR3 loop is CASSPYRQGTYEQYF. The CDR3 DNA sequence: TGTGCCAGCTCACCCTACCGACAGGGGACCTACGAGCAGTACTTC.

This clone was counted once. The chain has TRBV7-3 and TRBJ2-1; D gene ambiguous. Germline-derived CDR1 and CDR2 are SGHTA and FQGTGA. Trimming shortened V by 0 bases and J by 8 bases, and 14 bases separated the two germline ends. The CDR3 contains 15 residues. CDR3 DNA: TGTGCCAGCAGCTTAACGGGCCTCGACGGCGATGAGCAGTTCTTC. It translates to CASSLTGLDGDEQFF.

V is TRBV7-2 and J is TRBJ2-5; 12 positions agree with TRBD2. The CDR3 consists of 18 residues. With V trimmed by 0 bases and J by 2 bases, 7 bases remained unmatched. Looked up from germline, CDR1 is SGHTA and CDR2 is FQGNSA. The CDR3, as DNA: TGTGCCAGCAGCTTAGCGAGACTAGCGGGAGCCATACAAGAGACCCAGTACTTC. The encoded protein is CASSLARLAGAIQETQYF.

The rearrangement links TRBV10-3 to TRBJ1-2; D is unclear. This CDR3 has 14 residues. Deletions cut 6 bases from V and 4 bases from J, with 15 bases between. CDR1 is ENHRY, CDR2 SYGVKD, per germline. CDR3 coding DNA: TGTGCCATCAGGCTGGAAAGTCTGCGCTATGGCTACACCTTC. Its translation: CAIRLESLRYGYTF.